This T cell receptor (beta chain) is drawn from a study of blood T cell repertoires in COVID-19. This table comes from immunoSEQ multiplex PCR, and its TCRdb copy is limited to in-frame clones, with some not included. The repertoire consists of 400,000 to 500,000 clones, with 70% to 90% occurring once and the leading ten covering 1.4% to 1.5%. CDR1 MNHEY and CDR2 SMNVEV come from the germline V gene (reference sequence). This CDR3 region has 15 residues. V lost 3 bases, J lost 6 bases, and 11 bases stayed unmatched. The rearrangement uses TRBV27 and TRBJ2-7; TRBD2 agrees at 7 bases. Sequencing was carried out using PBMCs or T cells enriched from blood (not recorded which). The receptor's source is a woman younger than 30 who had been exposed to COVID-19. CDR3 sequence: CASSFIPGVAGEQYF. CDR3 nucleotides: TGTGCCAGCAGTTTCATACCGGGGGTAGCGGGCGAGCAGTACTTC.